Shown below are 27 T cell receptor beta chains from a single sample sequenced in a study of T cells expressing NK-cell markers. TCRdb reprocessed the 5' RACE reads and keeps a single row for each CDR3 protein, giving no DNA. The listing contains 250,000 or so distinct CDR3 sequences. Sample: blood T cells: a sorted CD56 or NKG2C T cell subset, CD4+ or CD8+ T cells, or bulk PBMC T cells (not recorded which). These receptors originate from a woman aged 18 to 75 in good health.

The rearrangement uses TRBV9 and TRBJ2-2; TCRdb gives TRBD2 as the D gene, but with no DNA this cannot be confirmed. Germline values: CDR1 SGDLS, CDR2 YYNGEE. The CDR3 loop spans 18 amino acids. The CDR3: CASSVSSGSKLGTGELFF.

The CDR3 protein is CASQSSAQETQYF. The rearrangement links TRBV28 to TRBJ2-5; TCRdb's D call, TRBD2, is unchecked because there is no DNA. In germline, CDR1 is MDHEN, CDR2 SYDVKM. The CDR3 has 13 residues. The variable domain in full, with the rest retrieved from reference TRBV28 and TRBJ2-5, is DVKVTQSSRYLVKRTGEKVFLECVQDMDHENMFWYRQDPGLGLRLIYFSYDVKMKEKGDIPEGYSVSREKKERFSLILESASTNQTSMYLCASQSSAQETQYFGPGTRLLVL.

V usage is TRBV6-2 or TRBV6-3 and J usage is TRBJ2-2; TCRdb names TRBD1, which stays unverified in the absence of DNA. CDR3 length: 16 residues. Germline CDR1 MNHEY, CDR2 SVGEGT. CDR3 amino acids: CASSPITGGVTGELFF.

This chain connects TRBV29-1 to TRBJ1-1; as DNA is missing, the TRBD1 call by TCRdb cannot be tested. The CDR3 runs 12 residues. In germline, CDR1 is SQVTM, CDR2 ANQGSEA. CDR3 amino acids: CSVRPTRQAAFF.

The CDR3 sequence: CASSQVTGFQETQYF. The rearrangement links TRBV5-1 to TRBJ2-5. Germline V gene lookup returns CDR1 SGHRS and CDR2 YFSETQ. CDR3 size: 15 residues. The complete variable domain, with remaining parts taken from reference TRBV5-1 and TRBJ2-5, reads KAGVTQTPRYLIKTRGQQVTLSCSPISGHRSVSWYQQTPGQGLQFLFEYFSETQRNKGNFPGRFSGRQFSNSRSEMNVSTLELGDSALYLCASSQVTGFQETQYFGPGTRLLVL.

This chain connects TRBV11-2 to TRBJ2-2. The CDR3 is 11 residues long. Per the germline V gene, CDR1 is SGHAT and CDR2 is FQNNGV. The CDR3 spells CASTVTGELFF.

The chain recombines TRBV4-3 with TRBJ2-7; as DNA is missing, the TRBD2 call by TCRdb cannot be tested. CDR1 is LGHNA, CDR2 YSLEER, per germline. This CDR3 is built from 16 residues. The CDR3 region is CASSQGGAGVQNEQYF.

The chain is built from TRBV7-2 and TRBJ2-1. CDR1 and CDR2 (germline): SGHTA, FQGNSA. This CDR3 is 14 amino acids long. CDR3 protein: CASSRTPSYNEQFF.

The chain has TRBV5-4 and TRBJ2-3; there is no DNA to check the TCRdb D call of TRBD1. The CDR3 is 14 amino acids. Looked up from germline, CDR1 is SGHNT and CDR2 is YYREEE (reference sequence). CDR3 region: CASSFQGGTDTQYF.

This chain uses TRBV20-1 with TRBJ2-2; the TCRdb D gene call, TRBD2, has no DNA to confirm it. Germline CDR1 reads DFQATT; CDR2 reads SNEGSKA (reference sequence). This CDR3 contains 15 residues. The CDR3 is CSALSGGLNTGELFF.

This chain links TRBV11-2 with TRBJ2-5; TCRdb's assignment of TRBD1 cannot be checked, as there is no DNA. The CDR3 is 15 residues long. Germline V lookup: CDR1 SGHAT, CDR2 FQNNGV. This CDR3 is CASTQGTAYQETQYF.

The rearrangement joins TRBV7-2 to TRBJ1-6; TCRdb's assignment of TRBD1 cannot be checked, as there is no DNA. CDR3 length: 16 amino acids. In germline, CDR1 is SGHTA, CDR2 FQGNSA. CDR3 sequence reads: CASSSRQGRGNSPLHF. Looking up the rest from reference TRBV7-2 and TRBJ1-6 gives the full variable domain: GAGVSQSPSNKVTEKGKDVELRCDPISGHTALYWYRQSLGQGLEFLIYFQGNSAPDKSGLPSDRFSAERTGGSVSTLTIQRTQQEDSAVYLCASSSRQGRGNSPLHFGNGTRLTVT.

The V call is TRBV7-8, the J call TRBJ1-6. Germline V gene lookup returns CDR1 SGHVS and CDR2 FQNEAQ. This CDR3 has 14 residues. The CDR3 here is CASSLEYGNSPLHF.

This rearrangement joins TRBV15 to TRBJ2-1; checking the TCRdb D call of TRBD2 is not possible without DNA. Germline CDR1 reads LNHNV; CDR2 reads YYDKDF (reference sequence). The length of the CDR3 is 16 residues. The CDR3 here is CATSKGREGSYNEQFF.

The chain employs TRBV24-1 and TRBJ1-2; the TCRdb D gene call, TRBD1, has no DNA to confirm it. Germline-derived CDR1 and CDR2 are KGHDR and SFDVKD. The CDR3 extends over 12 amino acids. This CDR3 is CATSDLRGNYTF.

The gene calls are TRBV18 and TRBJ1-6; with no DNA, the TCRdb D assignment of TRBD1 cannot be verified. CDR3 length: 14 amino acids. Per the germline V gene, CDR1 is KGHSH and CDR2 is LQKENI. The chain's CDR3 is CASSSQGSNSPLHF. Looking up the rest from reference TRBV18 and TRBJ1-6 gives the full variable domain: NAGVMQNPRHLVRRRGQEARLRCSPMKGHSHVYWYRQLPEEGLKFMVYLQKENIIDESGMPKERFSAEFPKEGPSILRIQQVVRGDSAAYFCASSSQGSNSPLHFGNGTRLTVT.

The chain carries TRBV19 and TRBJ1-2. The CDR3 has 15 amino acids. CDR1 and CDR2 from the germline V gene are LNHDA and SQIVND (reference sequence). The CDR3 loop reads CASSILRSTNYGYTF.

CDR3 sequence: CASYAQGVRETQYF. The chain recombines TRBV28 with TRBJ2-5; checking the TCRdb D call of TRBD1 is not possible without DNA. Germline CDR1 and CDR2: MDHEN and SYDVKM. This CDR3 comprises 14 residues.

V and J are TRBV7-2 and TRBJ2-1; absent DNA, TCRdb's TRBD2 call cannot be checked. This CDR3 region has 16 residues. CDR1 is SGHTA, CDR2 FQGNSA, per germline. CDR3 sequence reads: CASSLVFIGTRVEQFF.

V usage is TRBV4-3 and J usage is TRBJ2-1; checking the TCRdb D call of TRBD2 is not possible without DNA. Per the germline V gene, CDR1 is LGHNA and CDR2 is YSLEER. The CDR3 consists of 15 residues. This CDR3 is CASSQDRLAPNEQFF.

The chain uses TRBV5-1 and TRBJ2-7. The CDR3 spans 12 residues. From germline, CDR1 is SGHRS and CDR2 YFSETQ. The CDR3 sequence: CASSFGSHEQYF.

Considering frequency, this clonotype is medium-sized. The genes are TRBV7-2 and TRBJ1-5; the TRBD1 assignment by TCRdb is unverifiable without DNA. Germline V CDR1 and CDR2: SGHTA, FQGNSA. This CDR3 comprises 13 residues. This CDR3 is CASSPGLYQPQHF.

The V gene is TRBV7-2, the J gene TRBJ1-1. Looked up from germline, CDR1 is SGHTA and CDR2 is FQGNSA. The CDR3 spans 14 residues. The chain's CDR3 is CASSSRHLNTEAFF.

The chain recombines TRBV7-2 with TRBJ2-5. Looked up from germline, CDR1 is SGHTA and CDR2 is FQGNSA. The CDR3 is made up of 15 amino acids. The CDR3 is CASSLGLPYQETQYF.

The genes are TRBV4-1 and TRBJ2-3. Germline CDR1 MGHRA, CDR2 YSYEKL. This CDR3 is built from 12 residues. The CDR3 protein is CASSQDGDTQYF.

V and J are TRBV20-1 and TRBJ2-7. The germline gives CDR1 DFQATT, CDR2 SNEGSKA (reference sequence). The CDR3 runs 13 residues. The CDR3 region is CSARGRSRYEQYF.

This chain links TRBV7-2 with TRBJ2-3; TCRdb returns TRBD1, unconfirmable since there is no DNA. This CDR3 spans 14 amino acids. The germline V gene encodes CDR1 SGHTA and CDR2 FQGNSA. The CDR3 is CASSPPGAWDTQYF.